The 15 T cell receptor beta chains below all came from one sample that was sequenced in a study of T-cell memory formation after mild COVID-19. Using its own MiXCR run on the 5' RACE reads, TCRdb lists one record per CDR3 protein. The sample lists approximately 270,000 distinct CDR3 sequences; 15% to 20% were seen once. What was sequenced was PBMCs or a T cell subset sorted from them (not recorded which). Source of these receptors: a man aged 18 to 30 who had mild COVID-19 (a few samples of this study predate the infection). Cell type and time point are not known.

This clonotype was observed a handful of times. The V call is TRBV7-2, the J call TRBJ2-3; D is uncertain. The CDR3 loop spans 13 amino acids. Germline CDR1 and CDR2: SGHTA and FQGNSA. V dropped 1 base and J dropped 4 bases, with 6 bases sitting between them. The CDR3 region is CASSLVRADTQYF. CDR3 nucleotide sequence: TGTGCCAGCAGCTTAGTTAGGGCAGATACGCAGTATTTT.

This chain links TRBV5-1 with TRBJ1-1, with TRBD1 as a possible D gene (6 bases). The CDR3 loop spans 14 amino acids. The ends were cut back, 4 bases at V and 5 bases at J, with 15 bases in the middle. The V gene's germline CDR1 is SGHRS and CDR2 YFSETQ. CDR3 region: CASSETARGTEAFF. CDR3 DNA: TGCGCCAGCAGCGAGACAGCCAGGGGTACTGAAGCTTTCTTT.

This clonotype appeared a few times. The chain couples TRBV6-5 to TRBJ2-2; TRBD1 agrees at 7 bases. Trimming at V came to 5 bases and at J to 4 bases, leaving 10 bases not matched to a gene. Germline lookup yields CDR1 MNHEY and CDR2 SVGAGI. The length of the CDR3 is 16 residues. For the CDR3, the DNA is TGTGCCAGCAGTATCTCGGGGACAGACCCCACCGGGGAGCTGTTTTTT. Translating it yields CASSISGTDPTGELFF.

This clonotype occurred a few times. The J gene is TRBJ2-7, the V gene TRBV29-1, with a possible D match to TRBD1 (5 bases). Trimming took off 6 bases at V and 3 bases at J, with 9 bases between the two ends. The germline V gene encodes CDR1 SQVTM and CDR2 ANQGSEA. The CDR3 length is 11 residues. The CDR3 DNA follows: TGCAGCGTAGACAGAGGCTACGAGCAGTACTTC. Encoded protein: CSVDRGYEQYF.

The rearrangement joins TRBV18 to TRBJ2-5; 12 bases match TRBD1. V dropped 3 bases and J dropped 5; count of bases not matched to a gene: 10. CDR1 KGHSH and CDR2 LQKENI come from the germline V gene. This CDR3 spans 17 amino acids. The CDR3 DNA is TGTGCCAGCTCACCTAGAGCCGGGACAGGGGGCAAGGAGACCCAGTACTTC. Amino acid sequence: CASSPRAGTGGKETQYF. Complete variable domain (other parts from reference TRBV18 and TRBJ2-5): NAGVMQNPRHLVRRRGQEARLRCSPMKGHSHVYWYRQLPEEGLKFMVYLQKENIIDESGMPKERFSAEFPKEGPSILRIQQVVRGDSAAYFCASSPRAGTGGKETQYFGPGTRLLVL.

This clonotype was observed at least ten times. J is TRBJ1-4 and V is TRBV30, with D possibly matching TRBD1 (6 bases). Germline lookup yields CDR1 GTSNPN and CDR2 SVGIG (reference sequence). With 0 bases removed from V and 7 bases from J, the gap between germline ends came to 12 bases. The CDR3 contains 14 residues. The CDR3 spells CAWSVQGSGEKLFF. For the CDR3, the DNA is TGTGCCTGGAGTGTCCAGGGGTCGGGTGAAAAACTGTTTTTT.

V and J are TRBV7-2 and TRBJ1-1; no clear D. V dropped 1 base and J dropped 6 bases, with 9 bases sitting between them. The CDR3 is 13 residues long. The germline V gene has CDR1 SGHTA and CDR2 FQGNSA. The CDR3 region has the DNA TGTGCCAGCAGCTTAGTCCGGGAGGCTGAAGCTTTCTTT. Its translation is CASSLVREAEAFF.

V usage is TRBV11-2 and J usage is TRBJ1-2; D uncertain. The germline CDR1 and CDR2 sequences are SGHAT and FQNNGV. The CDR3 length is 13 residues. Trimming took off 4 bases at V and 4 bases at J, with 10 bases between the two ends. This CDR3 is CASSSEDGYGYTF. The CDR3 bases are TGTGCCAGCAGCTCCGAGGACGGCTATGGCTACACCTTC. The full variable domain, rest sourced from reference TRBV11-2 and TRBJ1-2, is EAGVAQSPRYKIIEKRQSVAFWCNPISGHATLYWYQQILGQGPKLLIQFQNNGVVDDSQLPKDRFSAERLKGVDSTLKIQPAKLEDSAVYLCASSSEDGYGYTFGSGTRLTVV.

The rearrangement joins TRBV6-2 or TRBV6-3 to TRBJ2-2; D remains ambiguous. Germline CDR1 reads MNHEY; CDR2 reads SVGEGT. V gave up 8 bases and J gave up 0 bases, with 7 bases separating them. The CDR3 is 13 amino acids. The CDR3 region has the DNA TGTGCCAGCGGGTCAGCGAACACCGGGGAGCTGTTTTTT. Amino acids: CASGSANTGELFF.

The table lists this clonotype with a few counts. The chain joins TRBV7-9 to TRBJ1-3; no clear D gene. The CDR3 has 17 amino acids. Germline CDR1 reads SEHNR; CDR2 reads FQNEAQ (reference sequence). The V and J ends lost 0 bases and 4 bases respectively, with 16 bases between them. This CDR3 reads CASSLAGLLGSGNTIYF. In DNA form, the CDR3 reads TGTGCCAGCAGCTTAGCGGGCCTCCTAGGGTCCGGAAACACCATATATTTT.

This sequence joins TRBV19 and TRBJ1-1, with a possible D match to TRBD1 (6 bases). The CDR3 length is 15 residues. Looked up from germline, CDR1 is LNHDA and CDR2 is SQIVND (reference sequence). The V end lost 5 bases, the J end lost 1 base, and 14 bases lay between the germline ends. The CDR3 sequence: CASSGNRAPNTEAFF. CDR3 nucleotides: TGTGCCAGTAGTGGAAACAGGGCCCCGAACACTGAAGCTTTCTTT.

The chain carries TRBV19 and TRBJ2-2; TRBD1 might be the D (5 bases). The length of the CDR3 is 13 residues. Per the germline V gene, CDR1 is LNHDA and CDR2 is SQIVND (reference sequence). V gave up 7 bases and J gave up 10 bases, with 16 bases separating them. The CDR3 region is CASTLLQGEELFF. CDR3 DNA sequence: TGTGCCAGTACCTTGCTTCAGGGCGAGGAGCTGTTTTTT.

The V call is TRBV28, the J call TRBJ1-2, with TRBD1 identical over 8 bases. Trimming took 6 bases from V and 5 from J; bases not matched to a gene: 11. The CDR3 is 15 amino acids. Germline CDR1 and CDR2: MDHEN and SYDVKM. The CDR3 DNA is TGTGCCAGCAGAAATCCCTCAGGGGGCTGGTATGGCTACACCTTC. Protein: CASRNPSGGWYGYTF.

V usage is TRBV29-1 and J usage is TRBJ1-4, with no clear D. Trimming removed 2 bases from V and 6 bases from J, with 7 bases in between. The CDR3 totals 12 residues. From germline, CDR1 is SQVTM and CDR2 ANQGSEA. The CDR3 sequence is CSVEMADEKLFF. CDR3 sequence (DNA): TGCAGCGTTGAAATGGCGGATGAAAAACTGTTTTTT.

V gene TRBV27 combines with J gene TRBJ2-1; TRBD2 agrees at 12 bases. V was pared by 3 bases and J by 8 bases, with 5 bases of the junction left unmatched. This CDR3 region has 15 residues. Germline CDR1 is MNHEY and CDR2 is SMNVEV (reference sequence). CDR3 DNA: TGTGCCAGCAGTTTCTCTAGCGGGGGGGCCTATGAGCAGTTCTTC. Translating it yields CASSFSSGGAYEQFF.